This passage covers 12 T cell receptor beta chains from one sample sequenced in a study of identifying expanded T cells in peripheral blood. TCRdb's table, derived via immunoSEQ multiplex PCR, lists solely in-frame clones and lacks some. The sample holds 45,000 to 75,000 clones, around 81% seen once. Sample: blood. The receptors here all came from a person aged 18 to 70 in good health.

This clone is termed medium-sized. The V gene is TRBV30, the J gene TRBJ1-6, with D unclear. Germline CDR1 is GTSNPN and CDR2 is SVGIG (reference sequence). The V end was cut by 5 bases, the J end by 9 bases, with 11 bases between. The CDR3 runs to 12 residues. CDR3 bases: TGTGCCTGGGGACGGAGCCTTTCACCCCTCCACTTT. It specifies CAWGRSLSPLHF.

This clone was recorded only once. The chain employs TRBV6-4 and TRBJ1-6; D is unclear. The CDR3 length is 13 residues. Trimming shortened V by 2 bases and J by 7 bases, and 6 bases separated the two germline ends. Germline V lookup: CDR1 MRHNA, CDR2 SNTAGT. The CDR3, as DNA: TGTGCCAGCAGTGACCCGAGGAATTCACCCCTCCACTTT. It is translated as CASSDPRNSPLHF.

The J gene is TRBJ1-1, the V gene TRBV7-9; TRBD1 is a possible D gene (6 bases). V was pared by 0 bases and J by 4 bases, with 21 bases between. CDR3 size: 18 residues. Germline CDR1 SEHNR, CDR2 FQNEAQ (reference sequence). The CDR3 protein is CASSLAWNRGRGSTEAFF. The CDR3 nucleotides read TGTGCCAGCAGCTTAGCTTGGAATCGGGGGCGAGGGAGCACTGAAGCTTTCTTT.

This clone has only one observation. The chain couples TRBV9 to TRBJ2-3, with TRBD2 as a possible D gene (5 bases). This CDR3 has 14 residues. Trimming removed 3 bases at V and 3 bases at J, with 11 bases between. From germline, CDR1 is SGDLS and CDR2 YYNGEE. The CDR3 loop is CASSGRTLTDTQYF. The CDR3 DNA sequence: TGTGCCAGCAGCGGGCGGACTCTAACAGATACGCAGTATTTT.

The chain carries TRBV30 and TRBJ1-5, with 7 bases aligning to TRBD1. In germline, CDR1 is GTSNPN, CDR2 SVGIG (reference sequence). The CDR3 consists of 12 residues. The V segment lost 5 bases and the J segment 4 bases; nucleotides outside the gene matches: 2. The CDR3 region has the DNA TGTGCCTGGGGCAGGGGGAATCAGCCCCAGCATTTT. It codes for CAWGRGNQPQHF.

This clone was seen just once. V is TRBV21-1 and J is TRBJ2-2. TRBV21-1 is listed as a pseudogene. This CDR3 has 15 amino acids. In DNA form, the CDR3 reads TGTGCCAGCAGGGACCCGGGTCTAGGGACCGGGGAGCTGTTTTTT. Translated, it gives CASRDPGLGTGELFF.

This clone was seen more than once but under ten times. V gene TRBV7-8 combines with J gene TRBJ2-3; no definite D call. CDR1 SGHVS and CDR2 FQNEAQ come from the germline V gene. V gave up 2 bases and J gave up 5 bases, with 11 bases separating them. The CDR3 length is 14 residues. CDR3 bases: TGTGCCAGCAGCTTAATGCTGTCCCAAGATACGCAGTATTTT. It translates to CASSLMLSQDTQYF.

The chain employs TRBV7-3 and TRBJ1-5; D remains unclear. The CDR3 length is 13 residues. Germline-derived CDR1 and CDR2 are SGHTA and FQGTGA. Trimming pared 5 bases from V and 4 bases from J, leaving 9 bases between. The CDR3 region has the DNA TGTGCCAGCAGCCCATCAGGTAATCAGCCCCAGCATTTT. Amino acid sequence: CASSPSGNQPQHF.

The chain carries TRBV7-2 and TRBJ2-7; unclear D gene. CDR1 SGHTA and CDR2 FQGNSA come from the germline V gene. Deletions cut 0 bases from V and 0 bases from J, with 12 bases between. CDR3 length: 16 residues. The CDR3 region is CASSLAQRKSSYEQYF. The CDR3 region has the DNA TGTGCCAGCAGCTTAGCCCAGAGAAAGAGCTCCTACGAGCAGTACTTC.

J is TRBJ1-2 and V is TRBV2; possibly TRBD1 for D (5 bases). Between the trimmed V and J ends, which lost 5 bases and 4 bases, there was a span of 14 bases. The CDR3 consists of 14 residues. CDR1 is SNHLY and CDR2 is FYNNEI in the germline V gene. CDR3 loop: CASSPPGTSYGYTF. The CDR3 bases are TGTGCCAGCAGTCCTCCAGGGACTAGCTATGGCTACACCTTC.

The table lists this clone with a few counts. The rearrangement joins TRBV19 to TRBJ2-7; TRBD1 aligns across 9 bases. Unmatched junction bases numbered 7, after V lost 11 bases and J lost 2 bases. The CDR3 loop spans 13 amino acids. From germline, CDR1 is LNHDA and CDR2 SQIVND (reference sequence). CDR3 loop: CASRGTGTYEQYF. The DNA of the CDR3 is TGTGCCTCCAGGGGGACAGGGACCTACGAGCAGTACTTC.

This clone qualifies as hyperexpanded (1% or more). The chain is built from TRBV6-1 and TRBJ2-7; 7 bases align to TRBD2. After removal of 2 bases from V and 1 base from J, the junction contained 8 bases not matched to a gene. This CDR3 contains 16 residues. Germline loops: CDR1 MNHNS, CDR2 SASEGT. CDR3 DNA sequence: TGTGCCAGCAGTGAAAATCCGGGGGGAACTTCCTACGAGCAGTACGTC. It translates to CASSENPGGTSYEQYV.